This TCR beta chain is drawn from a study of T cell repertoires in cytomegalovirus infection. Study-wide results and limits: HLA-C-restricted CMV clonotypes gave the most frequent clonotype in two of eight donors.

One entry per CDR3 protein results from TCRdb running MiXCR on the reads. The sample has tens of thousands of distinct CDR3 sequences, 20% to 25% seen once. This clonotype was detected a few times. Its specificity is not known. The TCR was taken from a human donor in good health (CMV status not recorded). Some clones in this sample may be carry-over from other donors' samples. Sequencing was done on a sample of PBMCs, sequenced either directly or after in vitro stimulation (not recorded which).

CDR3 nucleotides: TGTGCCAGCACTCTCGGACAGGGTGGAAACACCATATATTTT. Residues: CASTLGQGGNTIYF. The genes are TRBV12-3 or TRBV12-4 and TRBJ1-3, with TRBD1 identical over 8 bases. The CDR3 consists of 14 residues. J was trimmed by 3 bases and V by 7 bases; bases with no gene match: 5.